This record covers a single TCR beta chain. Its antigen is currently unknown. This entry comes from a study of shared clonotypes between healthy human individuals. Whole-study results and caveats: Compared with memory subsets, naive subsets generally had larger estimated richness.

Around 32,000 T cell genomes, or about 0.2 ug DNA, went into the sorted-subset replicate PCRs. Only in-frame clones appear in the TCRdb table, and some are missing; sequencing was by immunoSEQ multiplex PCR. Among 2 million to 2.5 million clones listed, approximately 96% were seen once. CDR1 is MNHGY, CDR2 SVAAGI, per germline. The CDR3 runs to 16 residues. Trimming removed 2 bases from V and 0 bases from J, with 14 bases in between. The J gene is TRBJ2-7, the V gene TRBV6-9; possibly TRBD1 or TRBD2 for D (5 bases each). This sequence was found in a man between 18 and 35 years old in good health. The sequenced sample was naive CD4+ T cells sorted from blood. Noted subset: CD45RA+ positively selected. CDR3 in amino acids: CASSYPRDPYSYEQYF. The CDR3 nucleotides are TGTGCCAGCAGTTATCCCCGGGACCCCTACTCCTACGAGCAGTACTTC.